The 9 T cell receptor beta chains below were found in one sample sequenced in a study of control samples from healthy donors and cancer patients. Repertoires were generated with immunoSEQ multiplex PCR, while TCRdb's copy carries only in-frame clones and drops some. Here the sample spans roughly 150,000 clones, approximately 93% being singletons. The sample consisted of blood. All receptors come from a man aged 45-65 years in good health.

The V and J genes are TRBV9 and TRBJ1-2; TRBD1 matches 7 bases. J was trimmed by 8 bases and V by 1 base; bases with no gene match: 8. CDR1 is SGDLS, CDR2 YYNGEE, per germline. The CDR3 runs to 14 residues. The CDR3 loop reads CASSVSGGRDGYTF. DNA of the CDR3: TGTGCCAGCAGCGTATCAGGGGGTAGAGACGGCTACACCTTC. The entire variable domain, with the rest obtained from reference TRBV9 and TRBJ1-2, is as follows: DSGVTQTPKHLITATGQRVTLRCSPRSGDLSVYWYQQSLDQGLQFLIQYYNGEERAKGNILERFSAQQFPDLHSELNLSSLELGDSALYFCASSVSGGRDGYTFGSGTRLTVV.

V gene TRBV2 combines with J gene TRBJ2-3; 7 positions match TRBD2. V shed 5 bases and J 1 base; nucleotides not matched to a gene: 9. There are 16 residues in the CDR3. Germline CDR1 and CDR2: SNHLY and FYNNEI. The CDR3 DNA reads as TGTGCCAGCAGTCCGAACGGACTAGTGCGCACAGATACGCAGTATTTT. Residues: CASSPNGLVRTDTQYF.

This chain links TRBV5-1 with TRBJ2-7, with TRBD2 matching 9 bases. The CDR3 length is 14 residues. V lost 4 bases to trimming and J lost 6 bases; unmatched junction nucleotides: 8. The V gene's germline CDR1 is SGHRS and CDR2 YFSETQ. CDR3 in amino acids: CASSEPGLASEQYF. Here the CDR3 DNA reads TGCGCCAGCAGCGAACCGGGACTAGCTTCCGAGCAGTACTTC.

V is TRBV7-9 and J is TRBJ2-1; D not certain. The CDR3 totals 17 residues. The V gene lost 0 bases and the J gene lost 0 bases, with 12 bases spanning the gap. Germline CDR1 reads SEHNR; CDR2 reads FQNEAQ (reference sequence). The CDR3 spells CASSLASATISYNEQFF. The CDR3 coding sequence is TGTGCCAGCAGCTTAGCGTCCGCTACGATCTCCTACAATGAGCAGTTCTTC.

The chain links TRBV12-3 or TRBV12-4 to TRBJ2-7; 7 nucleotides align to TRBD2. This CDR3 comprises 13 residues. V shed 8 bases, J shed 7 bases, and the junction held 11 bases outside the gene matches. The CDR3 loop is CASGERDTREQYF. CDR3 sequence (DNA): TGTGCCAGCGGGGAGCGGGATACGAGGGAGCAGTACTTC.

J is TRBJ2-7 and V is TRBV9; 9 bases agree with TRBD2. The trim removed 4 bases at V and 5 bases at J, leaving 4 bases unmatched. There are 13 residues in the CDR3. Germline loops: CDR1 SGDLS, CDR2 YYNGEE. CDR3 in amino acids: CASSPGGGDEQYF. The CDR3 coding sequence is TGTGCCAGCAGCCCCGGCGGGGGGGACGAGCAGTACTTC.

This clone was seen once. The V call is TRBV5-4, the J call TRBJ2-1; D is perhaps TRBD1 or TRBD2 (7 bases each). Trimming took off 4 bases at V and 2 bases at J, with 16 bases between the two ends. Germline V lookup: CDR1 SGHNT, CDR2 YYREEE (reference sequence). This CDR3 has 16 residues. CDR3 DNA sequence: TGTGCCAGCAGCCCCCAGGGGGGGAGAACCTACAATGAGCAGTTCTTC. The encoded protein is CASSPQGGRTYNEQFF.

CDR3 coding DNA: TGTGCCAGTAGTAGCGATGCCAAAAACATTCAGTACTTC. It yields the protein CASSSDAKNIQYF. V gene TRBV19 combines with J gene TRBJ2-4; no clear D. CDR3 length: 13 amino acids. V lost 4 bases to trimming and J lost 1 base, with 5 bases between them. CDR1 LNHDA and CDR2 SQIVND come from the germline V gene (reference sequence).

This rearrangement joins TRBV6-6 to TRBJ1-4; 8 bases are a match to TRBD1. CDR1 is MNHNY, CDR2 SVGAGI, per germline (reference sequence). V dropped 5 bases and J dropped 5; count of bases not matched to a gene: 4. The CDR3 covers 14 residues. Here the CDR3 reads CASSDRGGNEKLFF. In DNA form, the CDR3 reads TGTGCCAGCAGTGACAGGGGAGGGAATGAAAAACTGTTTTTT.